This T cell receptor (beta chain) came from a study of T-cell memory formation after mild COVID-19. CDR3 size: 14 residues. Germline CDR1 SGDLS, CDR2 YYNGEE. V was cut by 3 bases and J by 0 bases, with 10 bases left in between. TCRdb reanalysed the 5' RACE reads using MiXCR and keeps one entry per CDR3 protein. The data show roughly 510,000 distinct CDR3 sequences, with around a sixth seen just once and roughly 7.7% held by the top ten. This clonotype originated in an adult woman who had mild COVID-19 (a few samples of this study predate the infection). Cell type and time point are not known. The sample taken for sequencing was PBMCs or a T cell subset sorted from them (not recorded which). The V call is TRBV9, the J call TRBJ2-7; D unclear. The CDR3 spells CASSGSGSSYEQYF. In DNA form, the CDR3 reads TGTGCCAGCAGCGGTTCCGGTAGCTCCTACGAGCAGTACTTC.